These T cell receptor beta chains were read from a single sample in a study of identical twins. TCRdb re-called the 5' RACE reads with MiXCR, one entry per CDR3 protein. The repertoire consists of 300,000 to 350,000 distinct CDR3 sequences, with approximately 13% occurring once and the leading ten covering approximately 7.5%. The same sample was also studied in work on yellow fever vaccine responses in identical twins.

What was sequenced was CD8+ T cells sorted from blood. These receptors all come from a woman aged 18-35 years in good health. Both conserved end residues are part of each CDR3. D genes are given only for firm matches. Size is stated for part of the rows, as once, few or many counts, or as a class when the clone is expanded.

j_call: TRBJ2-1; d_call: .; clone_size: many; v_call: TRBV29-1; cdr3_aa: CSVEGRSVEQFF; cdr3_nt: TGCAGCGTTGAAGGTCGGTCGGTAGAGCAGTTCTTC
j_call: TRBJ2-1; d_call: .; clone_size: .; v_call: TRBV9; cdr3_aa: CASNPGPPGASKFF; cdr3_nt: TGTGCCAGCAACCCAGGTCCCCCCGGCGCTAGCAAGTTCTTC
j_call: TRBJ2-1; d_call: TRBD1; clone_size: .; v_call: TRBV12-3/TRBV12-4; cdr3_aa: CASRLDRRYYNEQFF; cdr3_nt: TGTGCCAGCAGACTGGACAGGCGATACTACAATGAGCAGTTCTTC
j_call: TRBJ2-3; d_call: .; clone_size: few; v_call: TRBV6-6; cdr3_aa: CASRGGEADTQYF; cdr3_nt: TGTGCCAGCAGGGGCGGGGAGGCAGATACGCAGTATTTT
j_call: TRBJ2-2; d_call: TRBD1; clone_size: few; v_call: TRBV12-3/TRBV12-4; cdr3_aa: CASTGTGFTGELFF; cdr3_nt: TGTGCCAGCACCGGGACAGGGTTCACCGGGGAGCTGTTTTTT
j_call: TRBJ1-2; d_call: .; clone_size: .; v_call: TRBV11-2; cdr3_aa: CASSRNSGSGYTF; cdr3_nt: TGTGCCAGCAGTCGGAACTCGGGAAGTGGCTACACCTTC
j_call: TRBJ2-7; d_call: TRBD1; clone_size: .; v_call: TRBV28; cdr3_aa: CASSSRAGGMPEQYF; cdr3_nt: TGTGCCAGCAGCAGCCGCGCAGGGGGAATGCCCGAGCAGTACTTC
j_call: TRBJ2-2; d_call: .; clone_size: few; v_call: TRBV6-1; cdr3_aa: CASSESAGELFF; cdr3_nt: TGTGCCAGCAGTGAATCGGCCGGGGAGCTGTTTTTT
j_call: TRBJ2-1; d_call: TRBD2; clone_size: .; v_call: TRBV11-2; cdr3_aa: CASSLVLADEQFF; cdr3_nt: TGTGCCAGCAGCTTAGTGCTAGCGGATGAGCAGTTCTTC
j_call: TRBJ2-1; d_call: .; clone_size: .; v_call: TRBV5-1; cdr3_aa: CASSLLVGGLFNEQFF; cdr3_nt: TGCGCCAGCAGCTTGTTAGTGGGGGGGCTTTTCAATGAGCAGTTCTTC
j_call: TRBJ2-7; d_call: TRBD2; clone_size: few; v_call: TRBV20-1; cdr3_aa: CSARGHAGADGYVSSYEQYF; cdr3_nt: TGCAGTGCTAGGGGGCATGCGGGAGCGGACGGCTATGTGAGCTCCTACGAGCAGTACTTC
j_call: TRBJ2-3; d_call: TRBD1; clone_size: few; v_call: TRBV12-3/TRBV12-4; cdr3_aa: CASSSFDRAGTDTQYF; cdr3_nt: TGTGCCAGCAGTTCTTTTGACAGGGCCGGCACAGATACGCAGTATTTT
j_call: TRBJ2-5; d_call: .; clone_size: few; v_call: TRBV5-1; cdr3_aa: CASSLTGMGETQYF; cdr3_nt: TGCGCCAGCAGCTTGACGGGAATGGGGGAGACCCAGTACTTC
j_call: TRBJ2-3; d_call: TRBD2; clone_size: .; v_call: TRBV20-1; cdr3_aa: CSASPNYLAEGSDTQYF; cdr3_nt: TGCAGTGCTAGTCCTAACTACCTAGCGGAAGGTTCAGATACGCAGTATTTT
j_call: TRBJ2-1; d_call: TRBD2; clone_size: .; v_call: TRBV6-2/TRBV6-3; cdr3_aa: CASSYSAGLAGEGLYNEQFF; cdr3_nt: TGTGCCAGCAGTTACTCTGCCGGACTAGCGGGAGAGGGCCTCTACAATGAGCAGTTCTTC
j_call: TRBJ1-1; d_call: .; clone_size: .; v_call: TRBV7-9; cdr3_aa: CASSSGMGWNTEAFF; cdr3_nt: TGTGCCAGCAGCTCAGGGATGGGTTGGAACACTGAAGCTTTCTTT
j_call: TRBJ2-1; d_call: .; clone_size: many; v_call: TRBV4-1; cdr3_aa: CASSQGSGFYNEQFF; cdr3_nt: TGCGCCAGCAGCCAAGGGTCGGGTTTCTACAATGAGCAGTTCTTC
j_call: TRBJ2-1; d_call: .; clone_size: few; v_call: TRBV27; cdr3_aa: CASSLRTANLPIEQFF; cdr3_nt: TGTGCCAGCAGTTTACGGACAGCCAACCTCCCAATCGAGCAGTTCTTC
j_call: TRBJ2-2; d_call: .; clone_size: .; v_call: TRBV4-1; cdr3_aa: CASSQDVEDGKVWRELFF; cdr3_nt: TGCGCCAGCAGCCAAGATGTTGAGGACGGAAAGGTTTGGCGGGAGCTGTTTTTT